A selection of T cell receptor beta chains follows, all from one sample in a study of T-cell memory formation after mild COVID-19. TCRdb processed the 5' RACE reads anew with MiXCR; each CDR3 protein has one entry. Of over 70,000 distinct CDR3 sequences detected, roughly 16% appear once; the ten largest clones hold 39%. Sequencing input: PBMCs or a T cell subset sorted from them (not recorded which). The receptors shown here come from a man younger than 35 who had mild COVID-19 (a few samples of this study predate the infection). Cell type and time point are not known. The CDR3 runs from the conserved cysteine through the conserved F or W. D genes are given only for firm matches. Clone size is not always given. Where it is, it says once, few, many or a class for expanded clones.

d_call: TRBD1
clone_size: few
j_call: TRBJ1-2
v_call: TRBV4-3
cdr3_nt: TGCGCCAGCAGCCAAGATCACAGGGGAGATGGCTACACCTTC
cdr3_aa: CASSQDHRGDGYTF

d_call: .
clone_size: .
j_call: TRBJ2-5
v_call: TRBV6-5
cdr3_nt: TGTGCCAGCAGTTACTCGATTCAGGGGAGTTGGTGGGAGACCCAGTACTTC
cdr3_aa: CASSYSIQGSWWETQYF

d_call: .
clone_size: .
j_call: TRBJ2-7
v_call: TRBV12-3/TRBV12-4
cdr3_nt: TGTGCCAGCAGTCCCCTAGGGACACAGTACGAGCAGTACTTC
cdr3_aa: CASSPLGTQYEQYF

d_call: .
clone_size: few
j_call: TRBJ1-3
v_call: TRBV14
cdr3_nt: TGTGCCAGCAGCCCCGGGGGCAGGGCCGGAAACACCATATATTTT
cdr3_aa: CASSPGGRAGNTIYF

d_call: .
clone_size: .
j_call: TRBJ2-2
v_call: TRBV5-1
cdr3_nt: TGCGCCAGCGGCCAAGGAGGGGAGCTGTTTTTT
cdr3_aa: CASGQGGELFF

d_call: .
clone_size: .
j_call: TRBJ1-4
v_call: TRBV20-1
cdr3_nt: TGCAGTGCTAGAGATCTTGGAGGGTTAACTAATGAAAAACTGTTTTTT
cdr3_aa: CSARDLGGLTNEKLFF

d_call: TRBD2
clone_size: few
j_call: TRBJ2-1
v_call: TRBV20-1
cdr3_nt: TGCAGTGCTAGGGGGGGGACCCAGTCCTACAATGAGCAGTTCTTC
cdr3_aa: CSARGGTQSYNEQFF

d_call: .
clone_size: .
j_call: TRBJ1-5
v_call: TRBV20-1
cdr3_nt: TGCAGTGCTACCAAACAACGCCCGGAAGGGGATAGCAATCAGCCCCAGCATTTT
cdr3_aa: CSATKQRPEGDSNQPQHF

d_call: .
clone_size: few
j_call: TRBJ1-4
v_call: TRBV6-5
cdr3_nt: TGTGCCAGCAGTTACACTACCGGTGAAAAACTGTTTTTT
cdr3_aa: CASSYTTGEKLFF

d_call: .
clone_size: .
j_call: TRBJ2-2
v_call: TRBV10-3
cdr3_nt: TGTGCCATCAGGGGGGTAACAGGGCTGAACACCGGGGAGCTGTTTTTT
cdr3_aa: CAIRGVTGLNTGELFF

d_call: .
clone_size: .
j_call: TRBJ1-5
v_call: TRBV4-1
cdr3_nt: TGCGCCAGCAGCCAAGTCCTAGGGGGGATAAATCAGCCCCAGCATTTT
cdr3_aa: CASSQVLGGINQPQHF

d_call: .
clone_size: many
j_call: TRBJ2-5
v_call: TRBV4-1
cdr3_nt: TGCGCCAGCAGCCAAGATCTTGGGGAAGAGACCCAGTACTTC
cdr3_aa: CASSQDLGEETQYF

d_call: .
clone_size: .
j_call: TRBJ1-4
v_call: TRBV7-9
cdr3_nt: TGTGCCAGCAGCTTACTTCAGGACATCGCAACTAATGAAAAACTGTTTTTT
cdr3_aa: CASSLLQDIATNEKLFF

d_call: .
clone_size: .
j_call: TRBJ2-7
v_call: TRBV12-3/TRBV12-4
cdr3_nt: TGTGCCAGCAGTTTACCCAGGAGTGGGGACGAGCAGTACTTC
cdr3_aa: CASSLPRSGDEQYF

d_call: .
clone_size: many
j_call: TRBJ2-2
v_call: TRBV12-3/TRBV12-4
cdr3_nt: TGTGCCAGCAGCTTACCCCGGGGAGTCTCCGGGGAGCTGTTTTTT
cdr3_aa: CASSLPRGVSGELFF

d_call: .
clone_size: .
j_call: TRBJ2-1
v_call: TRBV2
cdr3_nt: TGTGCCGGCGGGTGGACGGCTAGTTTGGATGAGCAGTTCTTC
cdr3_aa: CAGGWTASLDEQFF

d_call: .
clone_size: .
j_call: TRBJ1-3
v_call: TRBV20-1
cdr3_nt: TGCAGTGCTAGAGATCTAACCTTCTCCTCTGGAAACACCATATATTTT
cdr3_aa: CSARDLTFSSGNTIYF

d_call: .
clone_size: .
j_call: TRBJ1-1
v_call: TRBV7-9
cdr3_nt: TGTGCCAGCAGCTTAGGGAGCTGGGGATTGAACACTGAAGCTTTCTTT
cdr3_aa: CASSLGSWGLNTEAFF

d_call: .
clone_size: few
j_call: TRBJ1-1
v_call: TRBV7-2
cdr3_nt: TGTGCCAGCAGTTGGGCCCGCGGTGAAGCTTTCTTT
cdr3_aa: CASSWARGEAFF

d_call: .
clone_size: .
j_call: TRBJ1-1
v_call: TRBV6-5
cdr3_nt: TGTGCCAGCAGTTACTCGGGGACGAACACTGAAGCTTTCTTT
cdr3_aa: CASSYSGTNTEAFF

d_call: .
clone_size: few
j_call: TRBJ2-7
v_call: TRBV18
cdr3_nt: TGTGCCAGCTCACCAGTCCCCTACGAGCAGTACTTC
cdr3_aa: CASSPVPYEQYF

d_call: .
clone_size: .
j_call: TRBJ1-5
v_call: TRBV28
cdr3_nt: TGTGCCAGCAGTGAAGCAGGGATCCAGAGCAATCAGCCCCAGCATTTT
cdr3_aa: CASSEAGIQSNQPQHF

d_call: .
clone_size: few
j_call: TRBJ2-2
v_call: TRBV4-3
cdr3_nt: TGCGCCAGCAGCCAAGATTTGTACAGGGCGATGGACACCGGGGAGCTGTTTTTT
cdr3_aa: CASSQDLYRAMDTGELFF

d_call: .
clone_size: few
j_call: TRBJ2-2
v_call: TRBV29-1
cdr3_nt: TGCAGCGTTCGAGGGGGTGACACCGGGGAGCTGTTTTTT
cdr3_aa: CSVRGGDTGELFF

d_call: .
clone_size: .
j_call: TRBJ2-1
v_call: TRBV7-2
cdr3_nt: TGTGCCAGCATCCCCTCGGGGTTTGGAAATGAGCAGTTCTTC
cdr3_aa: CASIPSGFGNEQFF

d_call: .
clone_size: few
j_call: TRBJ1-2
v_call: TRBV4-1
cdr3_nt: TGCGCCAGCAGCCCCACCGGGGGCGAAACCTATGGCTACACCTTC
cdr3_aa: CASSPTGGETYGYTF

d_call: .
clone_size: .
j_call: TRBJ1-2
v_call: TRBV6-2/TRBV6-3
cdr3_nt: TGTGCCAGCAGTTACGGGGGGCCCTACTATGGCTACACCTTC
cdr3_aa: CASSYGGPYYGYTF

d_call: .
clone_size: .
j_call: TRBJ2-1
v_call: TRBV5-1
cdr3_nt: TGCGCCAGCAGCTTGGTCGGACCTCCTTACAATGAGCAGTTCTTC
cdr3_aa: CASSLVGPPYNEQFF

d_call: .
clone_size: .
j_call: TRBJ2-1
v_call: TRBV6-2/TRBV6-3
cdr3_nt: TGTGCCAGCAGTTATAACCGGGAAGCACGGAGCAATGAGCAGTTCTTC
cdr3_aa: CASSYNREARSNEQFF

d_call: .
clone_size: .
j_call: TRBJ1-5
v_call: TRBV19
cdr3_nt: TGTGCCACGGACAAGGATAATCAGCCCCAGCATTTT
cdr3_aa: CATDKDNQPQHF

d_call: .
clone_size: many
j_call: TRBJ2-2
v_call: TRBV15
cdr3_nt: TGTGCCACCAGCAGAGCTCAGCCCACCGGGGAGCTGTTTTTT
cdr3_aa: CATSRAQPTGELFF

d_call: .
clone_size: .
j_call: TRBJ2-1
v_call: TRBV11-1
cdr3_nt: TGTGCCAGCAGCATGGCCGGGGGATACAATGAGCAGTTCTTC
cdr3_aa: CASSMAGGYNEQFF

d_call: .
clone_size: .
j_call: TRBJ1-2
v_call: TRBV7-9
cdr3_nt: TGTGCCAGCAACGAGGGGGTAGTTTTGACGGGCTACACCTTC
cdr3_aa: CASNEGVVLTGYTF

d_call: TRBD2
clone_size: .
j_call: TRBJ2-1
v_call: TRBV20-1
cdr3_nt: TGCAGTGCTACCCTACTGAGCGGGGGAGCGAGTGAGCAGTTCTTC
cdr3_aa: CSATLLSGGASEQFF

d_call: .
clone_size: few
j_call: TRBJ2-1
v_call: TRBV4-1
cdr3_nt: TGCGCCAGCAGCCAAGCTAGCAGTAGCTCCTACAATGAGCAGTTCTTC
cdr3_aa: CASSQASSSSYNEQFF

d_call: .
clone_size: .
j_call: TRBJ1-3
v_call: TRBV12-3/TRBV12-4
cdr3_nt: TGTGCCAGCACGATTCTGGGAGGCTCTGGAAACACCATATATTTT
cdr3_aa: CASTILGGSGNTIYF

d_call: TRBD2
clone_size: few
j_call: TRBJ2-1
v_call: TRBV7-2
cdr3_nt: TGTGCCAGCAGCTTAGTCTCGGCTAGCGGGGGGCGGGTCTTC
cdr3_aa: CASSLVSASGGRVF

d_call: .
clone_size: .
j_call: TRBJ2-1
v_call: TRBV7-2
cdr3_nt: TGTGCCAGCAGCTTAGGTGCACCGAACAATGAGCAGTTCTTC
cdr3_aa: CASSLGAPNNEQFF

d_call: TRBD2
clone_size: .
j_call: TRBJ2-5
v_call: TRBV27
cdr3_nt: TGTGCCAGCAGTGAACGCCGGGACTATAGGGAGACCCAGTACTTC
cdr3_aa: CASSERRDYRETQYF

d_call: TRBD1
clone_size: .
j_call: TRBJ2-3
v_call: TRBV19
cdr3_nt: TGTGCCAGTAAGGGGGCCCTCACAGATACGCAGTATTTT
cdr3_aa: CASKGALTDTQYF

d_call: .
clone_size: many
j_call: TRBJ2-7
v_call: TRBV4-1
cdr3_nt: TGCGCCAGCAGCCAAGATGGTCCGTACGAGCAGTACTTC
cdr3_aa: CASSQDGPYEQYF

d_call: TRBD1
clone_size: few
j_call: TRBJ2-7
v_call: TRBV20-1
cdr3_nt: TGCAGTGCTAGACCAAGGACAGGGATCCCCCGATACGAGCAGTACTTC
cdr3_aa: CSARPRTGIPRYEQYF

d_call: .
clone_size: few
j_call: TRBJ1-5
v_call: TRBV30
cdr3_nt: TGTGCCTGGAGTGACTCCTTAAGCAATCAGCCCCAGCATTTT
cdr3_aa: CAWSDSLSNQPQHF

d_call: .
clone_size: .
j_call: TRBJ2-5
v_call: TRBV4-3
cdr3_nt: TGCGCCAGCAGCCAACGGGGGCTCCAAGAGACCCAGTACTTC
cdr3_aa: CASSQRGLQETQYF

d_call: .
clone_size: .
j_call: TRBJ2-5
v_call: TRBV9
cdr3_nt: TGTGCCAGCACCGGAGATGGGGAGACCCAGTACTTC
cdr3_aa: CASTGDGETQYF

d_call: .
clone_size: .
j_call: TRBJ1-1
v_call: TRBV6-5
cdr3_nt: TGTGCCAGCAGTTACTCGCGGTTGCAGGGAGGTACTGAAGCTTTCTTT
cdr3_aa: CASSYSRLQGGTEAFF

d_call: .
clone_size: .
j_call: TRBJ1-1
v_call: TRBV6-5
cdr3_nt: TGTGCCAGCAGTTGGGACCTTTTGAACACTGAAGCTTTCTTT
cdr3_aa: CASSWDLLNTEAFF

d_call: .
clone_size: few
j_call: TRBJ1-2
v_call: TRBV4-1
cdr3_nt: TGCGCCAGCAGCCATCGGTGGGACGGGACTAACTATGGCTACACCTTC
cdr3_aa: CASSHRWDGTNYGYTF

d_call: TRBD2
clone_size: few
j_call: TRBJ2-3
v_call: TRBV28
cdr3_nt: TGTGCCAGCAGTTTCGGGACTAGAGTAACAGATACGCAGTATTTT
cdr3_aa: CASSFGTRVTDTQYF

d_call: .
clone_size: once
j_call: TRBJ2-5
v_call: TRBV12-3/TRBV12-4
cdr3_nt: TGTGCCAGCAGCGGCTCGTGGGAGACCCAGTACTTC
cdr3_aa: CASSGSWETQYF

d_call: .
clone_size: few
j_call: TRBJ1-5
v_call: TRBV7-2
cdr3_nt: TGTGCCAGCAGCTTAGCGTGGCTAACGAATCAGCCCCAGCATTTT
cdr3_aa: CASSLAWLTNQPQHF

d_call: TRBD2
clone_size: few
j_call: TRBJ2-3
v_call: TRBV4-1
cdr3_nt: TGCGCCAGCAGCCAAGACCGAGCTAGCGGGATCACAGATACGCAGTATTTT
cdr3_aa: CASSQDRASGITDTQYF

d_call: .
clone_size: .
j_call: TRBJ2-7
v_call: TRBV12-3/TRBV12-4
cdr3_nt: TGTGCCAGCAGTTTAGCGTCCCAGGGACGGGCCTACGAGCAGTACTTC
cdr3_aa: CASSLASQGRAYEQYF

d_call: TRBD1
clone_size: few
j_call: TRBJ1-2
v_call: TRBV12-3/TRBV12-4
cdr3_nt: TGTGCCAGCAGTCAGGAACGGTGGTGGGACAGGGATGGCTACACCTTC
cdr3_aa: CASSQERWWDRDGYTF

d_call: TRBD1
clone_size: .
j_call: TRBJ2-1
v_call: TRBV7-8
cdr3_nt: TGTGCCAGCAGCGGGGACAGGGACGAGGGTGAGCAGTTCTTC
cdr3_aa: CASSGDRDEGEQFF

d_call: .
clone_size: .
j_call: TRBJ2-1
v_call: TRBV6-5
cdr3_nt: TGTGCCAGCACCACTGACGGTTCCTACAATGAGCAGTTCTTC
cdr3_aa: CASTTDGSYNEQFF

d_call: .
clone_size: few
j_call: TRBJ2-5
v_call: TRBV10-3
cdr3_nt: TGTGCCATCAGGCCCGCCGGCCAAGAGACCCAGTACTTC
cdr3_aa: CAIRPAGQETQYF

d_call: TRBD1
clone_size: few
j_call: TRBJ1-2
v_call: TRBV20-1
cdr3_nt: TGCAGTGCTGACAGGGCGTTCTATGGCTACACCTTC
cdr3_aa: CSADRAFYGYTF

d_call: .
clone_size: few
j_call: TRBJ2-7
v_call: TRBV4-1
cdr3_nt: TGCGCCAGCAGCCAAGACGCCAGGGGGGCCTACGAGCAGTACTTC
cdr3_aa: CASSQDARGAYEQYF

d_call: TRBD2
clone_size: .
j_call: TRBJ2-3
v_call: TRBV4-1
cdr3_nt: TGCGCCAGCAGCCCCTATTTATCTAGCGGGGGAACAGATACGCAGTATTTT
cdr3_aa: CASSPYLSSGGTDTQYF